This passage covers 17 T cell receptor beta chains from one sample sequenced in a study of T cells in Graves' hyperthyroidism and ophthalmopathy. The investigators amplified TCR beta CDR3 regions from RNA transcripts. When the TCR CDR3 underwent first-round RT-PCR, the HTBI primer set was used. TCRdb passed the multiplex PCR reads through MiXCR, listing each CDR3 protein once. Among more than 600,000 distinct CDR3 sequences listed, about a sixth were seen once. Sequencing was done on a sample of blood. The source is a man between 18 and 35 years old with Graves' hyperthyroidism.

This clonotype was counted at least ten times. The V and J genes are TRBV25-1 and TRBJ2-7; weak D call: TRBD2 (5 bases). CDR1 and CDR2 from the germline V gene are MGHDK and SYGVNS. The CDR3 is 17 residues long. V gave up 0 bases and J gave up 3 bases, with 18 bases separating them. DNA for the CDR3: TGTGCCAGCAGTGAATATATGGGAGCCGGGTCCGTCTACGAGCAGTACTTC. Translating gives CASSEYMGAGSVYEQYF.

J is TRBJ2-5 and V is TRBV20-1; no firm D call. This CDR3 region has 13 residues. Germline values: CDR1 DFQATT, CDR2 SNEGSKA (reference sequence). The V end lost 8 bases, the J end lost 3 bases, and 16 bases lay between the germline ends. The CDR3: CSTPPSGEETQYF. As DNA, the CDR3 is TGCAGTACTCCCCCATCAGGAGAAGAGACCCAGTACTTC.

The table lists this clonotype with many counts. J is TRBJ2-7 and V is TRBV6-2 or TRBV6-3, with D possibly TRBD1 on 5 matching bases. Per germline, CDR1 MNHEY and CDR2 SVGEGT. Trimming removed 4 bases at V and 6 bases at J, with 13 bases between. This CDR3 spans 13 amino acids. The CDR3 protein is CASSSRTPGEQYF. For the CDR3, the DNA is TGTGCCAGCAGTTCCAGGACACCGGGCGAGCAGTACTTC.

The V gene is TRBV2, the J gene TRBJ2-6; possible D gene TRBD1, 5 bases. Per the germline V gene, CDR1 is SNHLY and CDR2 is FYNNEI. Trimming shortened V by 2 bases and J by 2 bases, and 7 bases separated the two germline ends. The CDR3 has 15 amino acids. The CDR3 DNA reads TGTGCCAGCAGTGAAAAGGGGCCTGGGGCCAACGTCCTGACTTTC. It specifies CASSEKGPGANVLTF.

This clonotype was detected many times. The chain carries TRBV6-2 or TRBV6-3 and TRBJ2-1, with D unclear. The V end was cut by 2 bases, the J end by 3 bases, with 17 bases between. The germline V gene has CDR1 MNHEY and CDR2 SVGEGT. This CDR3 spans 17 amino acids. CDR3 nucleotides: TGTGCCAGCAGTTACGTCCGGCGACAACAAAACTACAATGAGCAGTTCTTC. It yields the protein CASSYVRRQQNYNEQFF.

This clonotype was recorded a few times. The V and J genes are TRBV27 and TRBJ1-2; the D is unclear. The CDR3 spans 19 residues. Trimming stripped 1 base from V and 4 bases from J, with 25 bases between. Germline CDR1 reads MNHEY; CDR2 reads SMNVEV (reference sequence). The CDR3 sequence is CASSLLGGVRDPHGYGYTF. Written as DNA, the CDR3 is TGTGCCAGCAGTTTATTAGGTGGGGTGAGGGATCCACACGGCTATGGCTACACCTTC.

This clonotype was seen repeatedly, ten times or more. V gene TRBV20-1 combines with J gene TRBJ2-5; no definite D call. This CDR3 region has 10 residues. The V and J ends lost 3 bases and 5 bases respectively, with 4 bases between them. Germline CDR1 is DFQATT and CDR2 is SNEGSKA (reference sequence). The CDR3 sequence is CSASGETQYF. CDR3 bases: TGCAGTGCTAGTGGGGAGACCCAGTACTTC.

This clonotype was seen ten or more times. The rearrangement links TRBV11-2 to TRBJ2-3; TRBD1 is a possible D gene (5 bases). This CDR3 region has 13 residues. The germline CDR1 and CDR2 sequences are SGHAT and FQNNGV. V was shortened by 5 bases and J by 0 bases, with 6 bases between the two germline ends. CDR3 nucleotides: TGTGCCAGCAGCCGGACAAGCACAGATACGCAGTATTTT. Encoded protein: CASSRTSTDTQYF.

This clonotype was found many times. The chain uses TRBV2 and TRBJ2-3; 11 bases line up with TRBD2. The CDR3 is 15 amino acids. CDR1 is SNHLY, CDR2 FYNNEI, per germline. The J segment lost 2 bases and the V segment lost 6 bases, leaving 4 bases of the junction unmatched. CDR3 loop: CASRTSGSFTDTQYF. The CDR3 DNA reads TGTGCCAGCAGAACTAGCGGGAGTTTCACAGATACGCAGTATTTT.

The chain employs TRBV28 and TRBJ1-4; D ambiguous. The CDR3 runs to 14 residues. Germline assignment: CDR1 MDHEN and CDR2 SYDVKM. V dropped 3 bases and J dropped 7 bases, with 12 bases sitting between them. The CDR3 region has the DNA TGTGCCAGCAGTTTTCATTCCTGGGGTGAAAAACTGTTTTTT. It specifies CASSFHSWGEKLFF.

This clonotype has ten or more counts. The V call is TRBV11-1, the J call TRBJ2-7; perhaps TRBD1 as D (5 bases). Deletions cut 0 bases from V and 1 base from J, with 7 bases between. Germline loops: CDR1 SGHAT, CDR2 FQDESV (reference sequence). The length of the CDR3 is 14 residues. DNA for the CDR3: TGTGCCAGCAGCTTAGCGCACAGGTCCTACGAGCAGTACTTC. This translates into CASSLAHRSYEQYF.

This clonotype came up many times. V usage is TRBV7-3 and J usage is TRBJ2-3; TRBD1 agrees at 10 bases. Germline CDR1 reads SGHTA; CDR2 reads FQGTGA. The V gene end was trimmed by 1 base and the J gene end by 0 bases; junction bases not matched to a gene: 7. The CDR3 length is 18 residues. As DNA, the CDR3 is TGTGCCAGCAGCTTAAGAGGACAGGGGGGGCGTAGCACAGATACGCAGTATTTT. Translated: CASSLRGQGGRSTDTQYF.

The chain is built from TRBV4-1 and TRBJ1-2, with D maybe TRBD1 (6 bases). Trimming removed 0 bases from V and 2 bases from J, with 10 bases in between. The CDR3 is 15 amino acids. Germline assignment: CDR1 MGHRA and CDR2 YSYEKL. The DNA of the CDR3 is TGCGCCAGCAGCCAAGACCCAGGGGTAAACTATGGCTACACCTTC. Its translation is CASSQDPGVNYGYTF.

This clonotype was picked up many times. The chain combines TRBV7-9 with TRBJ2-5; 7 positions agree with TRBD2. CDR3 length: 15 amino acids. CDR1 is SEHNR and CDR2 is FQNEAQ in the germline V gene (reference sequence). V was pared by 2 bases and J by 5 bases, with 8 bases of the junction left unmatched. The CDR3 DNA follows: TGTGCCAGCAGCTTATTAGCGGGCGGGTTGGAGACCCAGTACTTC. Translating it yields CASSLLAGGLETQYF.

This clonotype was seen only a few times. The chain recombines TRBV19 with TRBJ2-6, with D possibly being TRBD1 or TRBD2 (5 bases each). Germline V gene data show CDR1 as LNHDA and CDR2 as SQIVND (reference sequence). Between the trimmed V and J ends, which lost 5 bases and 0 bases, there was a span of 14 bases. The CDR3 totals 17 residues. The CDR3 reads CASSPGTDSSGANVLTF. DNA for the CDR3: TGTGCCAGTAGTCCCGGGACGGATAGCTCTGGGGCCAACGTCCTGACTTTC.

This sequence joins TRBV20-1 and TRBJ2-2; D is perhaps TRBD2 (5 bases). The CDR3 sequence is 10 residues long. With 6 bases removed from V and 7 bases from J, the gap between germline ends came to 6 bases. Germline values: CDR1 DFQATT, CDR2 SNEGSKA (reference sequence). The chain's CDR3 is CSARGGELFF. DNA for the CDR3: TGCAGTGCCCGGGGCGGGGAGCTGTTTTTT.

Note on this clonotype: A much larger clone is a single base away; this may be a read error. The rearrangement links TRBV27 to TRBJ2-7; the match to TRBD1 covers 8 bases. From germline, CDR1 is MNHEY and CDR2 SMNVEV (reference sequence). There are 14 residues in the CDR3. The CDR3 sequence: CASSFLGQGYGQYF. The CDR3 DNA sequence: TGTGCCAGCAGTTTTTTAGGACAGGGATACGGGCAGTACTTC.